A single sample is the source of the 24 T cell receptor beta chains below, sequenced in a study of CD4 T cells in relation to SARS-CoV-2 and coronaviruses. Using immunoSEQ multiplex PCR, the repertoire was profiled, and TCRdb retains in-frame clones only, with some absent. The sample has tens of thousands of clones, around 72% seen once. The antigens these receptors bind are not known. Before the COVID-19 pandemic, during about 2011-2018, CD4+ T cells were taken from unexposed donors. After about 11 days of culture, CD4+ T cells were isolated. Sequencing was carried out using CD4+ T cells from PBMCs, cultured in vitro. These receptors were taken from a human donor in good health.

This chain connects TRBV3-1 (or the pseudogene TRBV3-2) to TRBJ2-7; 8 nucleotides line up with TRBD2. The V and J ends lost 4 bases and 0 bases, in that order; junction bases with no gene match: 5. Per the germline V gene, CDR1 is LGHDT and CDR2 is YNNKEL (reference sequence). The CDR3 length is 15 residues. DNA of the CDR3: TGTGCCAGCAGCCCTTACAGCGGGAGCTCCTACGAGCAGTACTTC. Its protein product is CASSPYSGSSYEQYF.

V and J are TRBV7-6 and TRBJ2-2; 12 nucleotides line up with TRBD2. CDR1 is SGHVS and CDR2 is FNYEAQ in the germline V gene. This CDR3 comprises 16 residues. The V segment lost 6 bases and the J segment 5 bases; nucleotides outside the gene matches: 7. CDR3 region: CASSRTSGTITGELFF. CDR3 in DNA: TGTGCCAGCAGTCGGACTAGCGGGACGATAACCGGGGAGCTGTTTTTT.

The chain links TRBV5-6 to TRBJ2-3; unclear D gene. Trimming shortened V by 0 bases and J by 4 bases, and 9 bases separated the two germline ends. Germline CDR1 is SGHDT and CDR2 is YYEEEE. The CDR3 contains 14 residues. The CDR3 DNA reads as TGTGCCAGCAGCTTGGACTTGTCTGCAGATACGCAGTATTTT. This codes for CASSLDLSADTQYF.

J is TRBJ2-3 and V is TRBV5-1, with a weak D call TRBD2 (6 bases). This CDR3 is 15 amino acids long. The V end lost 2 bases, the J end lost 3 bases, and 13 bases lay between the germline ends. Looked up from germline, CDR1 is SGHRS and CDR2 is YFSETQ. CDR3 nucleotide sequence: TGCGCCAGCAGCTTCTGGGATAGCGGTACAGATACGCAGTATTTT. It codes for CASSFWDSGTDTQYF.

The chain recombines TRBV4-3 with TRBJ2-1, with a possible D match to TRBD2 (6 bases). CDR3 size: 15 residues. The ends were cut back, 3 bases at V and 3 bases at J, with 12 bases in the middle. Germline-derived CDR1 and CDR2 are LGHNA and YSLEER. This CDR3 reads CASSHRLAIYNEQFF. CDR3 bases: TGCGCCAGCAGCCATCGCCTAGCGATCTACAATGAGCAGTTCTTC.

The chain joins TRBV16 to TRBJ2-1, with 8 nucleotides matching TRBD2. This CDR3 has 15 residues. CDR1 and CDR2 from the germline V gene are KGHSY and FQNENV. The junction had 2 bases not matched to a gene; V was cut back by 0 bases and J by 4 bases. CDR3 in amino acids: CASSQSSGKYNEQFF. Written as DNA, the CDR3 is TGTGCCAGCAGCCAATCTAGCGGGAAATACAATGAGCAGTTCTTC.

The chain links TRBV27 to TRBJ2-7; D call uncertain. This CDR3 has 14 residues. The germline V gene has CDR1 MNHEY and CDR2 SMNVEV (reference sequence). Deletions cut 6 bases from V and 6 bases from J, with 18 bases between. In nucleotides, the CDR3 is TGTGCCAGCAGACCCCCCGTGGGAAAGTCCGAGCAGTACTTC. Its translation is CASRPPVGKSEQYF.

A single count supports this clone. The V gene is TRBV19, the J gene TRBJ1-5; 8 bases match TRBD1. J gave up 6 bases and V 8 bases, and 6 bases lay outside the gene matches. CDR1 is LNHDA, CDR2 SQIVND, per germline (reference sequence). This CDR3 region has 13 residues. The CDR3 loop is CASGQGLPQPQHF. The CDR3 DNA is TGTGCCAGTGGACAGGGCTTACCTCAGCCCCAGCATTTT.

The genes are TRBV2 and TRBJ2-1; D may be TRBD1 or TRBD2 (5 bases each). The germline CDR1 and CDR2 sequences are SNHLY and FYNNEI. Trimming stripped 5 bases from V and 9 bases from J, with 17 bases between. The CDR3 is 14 amino acids. The CDR3 sequence: CASSRDLSWGEQFF. The CDR3 DNA follows: TGTGCCAGCAGTAGGGACCTTTCCTGGGGTGAGCAGTTCTTC.

The chain couples TRBV6-2 or TRBV6-3 to TRBJ2-2; D not certain. Per the germline V gene, CDR1 is MNHEY and CDR2 is SVGEGT. CDR3 length: 17 residues. The V end was cut by 6 bases, the J end by 0 bases, with 17 bases between. DNA for the CDR3: TGTGCCAGCAGCCAAAATAAAAAGTTCGCGAACACCGGGGAGCTGTTTTTT. It specifies CASSQNKKFANTGELFF.

The chain is built from TRBV13 and TRBJ1-2; D not certain. The germline V and J ends were trimmed by 4 bases and 0 bases, with 15 bases remaining between them. The germline V gene encodes CDR1 PRHDT and CDR2 FYEKMQ (reference sequence). This CDR3 contains 16 residues. In DNA, the CDR3 is TGTGCCAGCAGCTCCAGAAAAAAAGACCCTAACTATGGCTACACCTTC. It is translated as CASSSRKKDPNYGYTF.

This clone came up a few times. The chain employs TRBV6-5 and TRBJ1-3; no definite D call. The CDR3 is made up of 13 amino acids. CDR1 and CDR2 from the germline V gene are MNHEY and SVGAGI. V lost 6 bases to trimming and J lost 2 bases, with 8 bases between them. The chain's CDR3 is CASRAQAGNTIYF. The CDR3 bases are TGTGCCAGCAGGGCGCAGGCTGGAAACACCATATATTTT.

The chain links TRBV18 to TRBJ2-3; 13 positions match TRBD2. The J segment lost 6 bases and the V segment lost 5 bases, leaving 8 bases of the junction unmatched. Germline V gene data show CDR1 as KGHSH and CDR2 as LQKENI. The CDR3 is 16 residues long. The CDR3 bases are TGTGCCAGCTCATCCCGGACTAGCGGGAGTGGTGATACGCAGTATTTT. Protein product: CASSSRTSGSGDTQYF.

The chain has TRBV7-2 and TRBJ2-7; D unclear. Per the germline V gene, CDR1 is SGHTA and CDR2 is FQGNSA. The CDR3 has 15 residues. Trimming removed 5 bases at V and 0 bases at J, with 14 bases between. In DNA, the CDR3 is TGTGCCAGCAGCCCCGGATACCGGAGCTCCTACGAGCAGTACTTC. Its translation: CASSPGYRSSYEQYF.

This chain connects TRBV24-1 to TRBJ2-2; D unclear. Germline V gene lookup returns CDR1 KGHDR and CDR2 SFDVKD. There are 15 residues in the CDR3. Trimming removed 4 bases from V and 2 bases from J, with 10 bases in between. Written as DNA, the CDR3 is TGTGCCACCAGTGAGGGTAGCAGAAACACCGGGGAGCTGTTTTTT. Residues: CATSEGSRNTGELFF.

The chain uses TRBV5-1 and TRBJ1-1; D ambiguous. Germline CDR1 reads SGHRS; CDR2 reads YFSETQ. CDR3 length: 14 amino acids. With 4 bases removed from V and 0 bases from J, the gap between germline ends came to 10 bases. The chain's CDR3 is CASSPPQMNTEAFF. As DNA, the CDR3 is TGCGCCAGCAGCCCACCACAGATGAACACTGAAGCTTTCTTT.

The chain employs TRBV11-2 and TRBJ2-1; no clear D. The CDR3 consists of 14 residues. V lost 0 bases and J lost 7, with 10 bases in between. Per germline, CDR1 SGHAT and CDR2 FQNNGV. CDR3 loop: CASSLERTGNEQFF. The CDR3 nucleotides are TGTGCCAGCAGCTTAGAAAGAACGGGTAATGAGCAGTTCTTC. The full variable domain, in which reference TRBV11-2 and TRBJ2-1 provide the parts outside the CDR3, is EAGVAQSPRYKIIEKRQSVAFWCNPISGHATLYWYQQILGQGPKLLIQFQNNGVVDDSQLPKDRFSAERLKGVDSTLKIQPAKLEDSAVYLCASSLERTGNEQFFGPGTRLTVL.

The gene calls are TRBV30 and TRBJ2-2; D is undetermined. The CDR3 is made up of 13 amino acids. Trimming took 1 base from V and 7 from J, leaving 10 bases between them. Germline CDR1 reads GTSNPN; CDR2 reads SVGIG (reference sequence). The CDR3 region is CAWSGLGFGELFF. CDR3 nucleotides: TGTGCCTGGAGTGGCCTCGGTTTCGGGGAGCTGTTTTTT.

V is TRBV5-1 and J is TRBJ2-5; D possibly matches TRBD1 or TRBD2 (5 bases each). V gave up 1 base and J gave up 5 bases, with 18 bases separating them. The CDR3 contains 16 residues. The germline V gene encodes CDR1 SGHRS and CDR2 YFSETQ. CDR3 nucleotide sequence: TGCGCCAGCAGCTTGACGGGGACGGCACCATGGGAGACCCAGTACTTC. It codes for CASSLTGTAPWETQYF.

Remarks on this clone: Other DNA sequences from this sample encode an identical CDR3 as well. The V gene is TRBV19, the J gene TRBJ1-2, with 8 bases that match TRBD1. Trimming cost V 6 bases and J 5 bases; bases outside gene matches: 5. Germline loops: CDR1 LNHDA, CDR2 SQIVND (reference sequence). This CDR3 is 13 amino acids long. The CDR3 DNA reads as TGTGCCAGTAGGCGGACAGGGAGGTATGGCTACACCTTC. Its protein is CASRRTGRYGYTF.

V usage is TRBV9 and J usage is TRBJ1-4; 9 bases map to TRBD1. Looked up from germline, CDR1 is SGDLS and CDR2 is YYNGEE. This CDR3 contains 14 residues. V lost 7 bases and J lost 7; bases outside the gene matches: 8. The CDR3 sequence is CASGPDRGGEKLFF. The CDR3 coding sequence is TGTGCCAGCGGGCCAGACAGGGGGGGTGAAAAACTGTTTTTT.

The chain has TRBV20-1 and TRBJ1-5, with a weak D call TRBD1 (6 bases). Germline V CDR1 and CDR2: DFQATT, SNEGSKA (reference sequence). The CDR3 runs 14 residues. Trimming removed 3 bases at V and 4 bases at J, with 13 bases between. CDR3 in amino acids: CSASLDRTNQPQHF. In DNA form, the CDR3 reads TGCAGTGCTAGTCTCGACAGGACAAATCAGCCCCAGCATTTT.

The chain recombines TRBV5-5 with TRBJ1-2; D might be TRBD1 (5 bases). The germline V gene has CDR1 SGHKS and CDR2 YYEKEE (reference sequence). The CDR3 has 12 residues. Trimming pared 2 bases from V and 8 bases from J, leaving 10 bases between. In DNA form, the CDR3 reads TGTGCCAGCAGCTTCCGGGGGGAAGGCTACACCTTC. Translated: CASSFRGEGYTF.

This clone was counted a single time. The chain carries TRBV19 and TRBJ2-1, with D perhaps TRBD2 (7 bases). Germline CDR1 is LNHDA and CDR2 is SQIVND (reference sequence). The V and J ends lost 3 bases and 3 bases respectively, with 24 bases between them. The CDR3 runs 19 residues. CDR3 protein: CASSMGGGIRLFGYNEQFF. The CDR3 coding sequence is TGTGCCAGTAGTATGGGAGGGGGGATCCGCCTGTTTGGCTACAATGAGCAGTTCTTC.